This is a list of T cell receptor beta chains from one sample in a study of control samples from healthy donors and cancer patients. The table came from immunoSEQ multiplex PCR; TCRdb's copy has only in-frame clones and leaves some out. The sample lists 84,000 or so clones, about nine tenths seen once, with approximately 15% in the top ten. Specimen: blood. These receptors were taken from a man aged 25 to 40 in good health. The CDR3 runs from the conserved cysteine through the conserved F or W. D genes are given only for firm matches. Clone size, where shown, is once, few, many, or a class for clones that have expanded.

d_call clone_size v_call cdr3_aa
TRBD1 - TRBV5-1 CASTPLEAGGHYGYTF
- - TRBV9 CASSALPNPTYEQYF
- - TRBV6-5 CASSYWGGASYEQYF
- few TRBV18 CASSPFPATGGEKLFF
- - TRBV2 CASSATGLRTYEQYF
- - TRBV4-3 CASSQSAEGGYGYTF
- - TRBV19 CASSTLWTANTEAFF
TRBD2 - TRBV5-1 CASSLVAGGPQDTQYF
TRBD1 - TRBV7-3 CASSKRDSEAFF
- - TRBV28 CASSFRSHQETQYF
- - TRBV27 CASRARDGTYEQYF
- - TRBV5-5 CASSSRGMNTEAFF
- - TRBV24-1 CATSEGREQFF
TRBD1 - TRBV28 CASLTGGASVETQYF
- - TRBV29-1 CSVDPRDPLNTEAFF
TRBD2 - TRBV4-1 CASSMGTGGQETQYF
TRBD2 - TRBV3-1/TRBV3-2 CASSQGAGLVADTQYF
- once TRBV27 CASDQRGTLPPNYGYTF
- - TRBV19 CACNAWGTNSPLHF
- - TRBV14 CASSSRRGANYGYTF
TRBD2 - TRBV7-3 CASSLTGGTSGTDTQYF
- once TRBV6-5 CASSYRGKNEQFF
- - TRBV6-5 CASSYSAGRRTQYF
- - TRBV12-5 CASGLVGGYEQYF
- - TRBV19 CASYRAGGYTF
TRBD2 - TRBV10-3 CAISEETGRGGGATGELFF
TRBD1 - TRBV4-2 CASSLPGGGTDTQYF
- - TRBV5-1 CASSHRVQEYEEQYF
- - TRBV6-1 CASSDQGTTNQPQHF
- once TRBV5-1 CASSLRTPNSNGETQYF
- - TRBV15 CATTPNRANYGYTF
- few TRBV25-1 CASSASDSLYEQYF
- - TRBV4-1 CASSQKKDSNQPQHF
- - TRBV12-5 CASGLILGGRGEKLFF
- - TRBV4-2 CASSQVQIGNYGYTF
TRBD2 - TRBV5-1 CASSPSGGITDTQYF
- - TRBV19 CASSMWRDVNIQYF
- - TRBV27 CASSPRGGLNQPQHF
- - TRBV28 CASSFSGTTDTQYF
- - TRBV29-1 CSVGLRQNTEAFF
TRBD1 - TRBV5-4 CASMYRDRVMEQYF
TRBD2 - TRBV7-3 CASSSTAPGLAGSYEQYF
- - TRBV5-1 CASSLERPGNTEAFF
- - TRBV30 CAWSFSPGELFF
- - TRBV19 CASGARPNNQPQHF
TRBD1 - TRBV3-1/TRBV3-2 CASSPGQAISNQPQHF
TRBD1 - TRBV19 CASSILPGAGGERQPQHF
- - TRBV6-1 CASSETGSLAKNIQYF
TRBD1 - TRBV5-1 CASSPGQGPYEQYF
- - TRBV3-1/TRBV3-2 CASSHNQGFQETQYF
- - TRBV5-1 CASRALDGDAGGYTF
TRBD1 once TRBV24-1 CATSAPGQSDIQYF